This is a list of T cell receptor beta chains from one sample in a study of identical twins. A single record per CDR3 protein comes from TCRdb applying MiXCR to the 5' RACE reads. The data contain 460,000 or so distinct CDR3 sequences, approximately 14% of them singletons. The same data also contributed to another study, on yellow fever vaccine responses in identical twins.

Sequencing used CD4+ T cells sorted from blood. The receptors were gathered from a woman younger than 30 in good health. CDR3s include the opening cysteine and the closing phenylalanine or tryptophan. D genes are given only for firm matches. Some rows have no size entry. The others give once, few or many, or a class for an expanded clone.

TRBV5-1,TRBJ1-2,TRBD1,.,CASSLDRGTYGYTF,TGCGCCAGCAGCTTGGACAGGGGGACCTATGGCTACACCTTC
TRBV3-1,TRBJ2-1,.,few,CASSPTPTGTVEQFF,TGTGCCAGCAGCCCGACTCCGACAGGGACTGTTGAGCAGTTCTTC
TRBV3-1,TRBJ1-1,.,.,CASSQARRDTEAFF,TGTGCCAGCAGCCAAGCCCGCAGGGACACTGAAGCTTTCTTT
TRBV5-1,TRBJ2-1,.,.,CASSLALVSSYNEQFF,TGCGCCAGCAGCTTGGCCCTGGTAAGCTCCTACAATGAGCAGTTCTTC
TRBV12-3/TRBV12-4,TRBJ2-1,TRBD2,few,CASSRLQRGGYNEQFF,TGTGCCAGCAGCCGCCTTCAGCGGGGGGGCTACAATGAGCAGTTCTTC
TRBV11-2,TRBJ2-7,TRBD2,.,CASSRDGLAGGFILYEQYF,TGTGCCAGCAGCCGGGACGGACTAGCGGGAGGTTTCATCCTCTACGAGCAGTACTTC
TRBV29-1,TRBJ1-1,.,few,CSVAPDSLNTEAFF,TGCAGCGTGGCGCCGGACAGTTTGAACACTGAAGCTTTCTTT
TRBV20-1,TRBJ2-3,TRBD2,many,CSAVNSGGTSTDTQYF,TGCAGTGCCGTTAACAGCGGGGGTACTAGCACAGATACGCAGTATTTT
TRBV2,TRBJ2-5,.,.,CASSESGSWGTQYF,TGTGCCAGCAGTGAATCTGGGTCCTGGGGAACCCAGTACTTC
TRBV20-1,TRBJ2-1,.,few,CSAIRRQKYNEQFF,TGCAGTGCAATAAGGAGACAGAAATACAATGAGCAGTTCTTC
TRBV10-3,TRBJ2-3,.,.,CAISASGTDTQYF,TGTGCCATCAGCGCTAGCGGCACAGATACGCAGTATTTT
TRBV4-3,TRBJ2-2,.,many,CASSQEGRDGELFF,TGCGCCAGCAGCCAAGAGGGCCGAGACGGGGAGCTGTTTTTT
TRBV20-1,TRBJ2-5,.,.,CSAREPLRSETQYF,TGCAGTGCTAGAGAACCGCTAAGATCTGAGACCCAGTACTTC
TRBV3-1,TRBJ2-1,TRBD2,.,CASSQDLVSTSGARNEQFF,TGTGCCAGCAGCCAAGATCTCGTCTCGACTAGCGGGGCTCGGAATGAGCAGTTCTTC
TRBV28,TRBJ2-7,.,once,CASTLSSTYEQYF,TGTGCCAGCACCCTCAGTTCCACCTACGAGCAGTACTTC
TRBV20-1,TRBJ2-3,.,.,CSASVLWGPDTQYF,TGCAGTGCTTCCGTCCTATGGGGGCCAGATACGCAGTATTTT
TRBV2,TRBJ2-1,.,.,CASRGGLANRRNEQFF,TGTGCCAGCAGGGGGGGGCTAGCGAACCGTAGGAATGAGCAGTTCTTC
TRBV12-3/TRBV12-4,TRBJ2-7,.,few,CASSFSSRSSYEQYF,TGTGCCAGCAGTTTTTCCTCTAGGTCCTCCTACGAGCAGTACTTC
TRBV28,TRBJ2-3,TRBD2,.,CASSTSGDLSTDTQYF,TGTGCCAGCAGTACAAGCGGGGACCTCAGCACAGATACGCAGTATTTT
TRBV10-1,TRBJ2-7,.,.,CATGRGHEQYF,TGCGCCACGGGCCGTGGGCACGAGCAGTACTTC
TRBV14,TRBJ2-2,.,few,CASSRTANTNTGELFF,TGTGCCAGCAGCCGAACTGCAAACACGAACACCGGGGAGCTGTTTTTT
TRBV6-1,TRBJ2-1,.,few,CASSRDTYPYNEQFF,TGTGCCAGCAGCCGGGACACCTACCCATACAATGAGCAGTTCTTC
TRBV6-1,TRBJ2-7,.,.,CASRLSFWAVEQYF,TGTGCCAGCAGGCTAAGTTTTTGGGCCGTCGAGCAGTACTTC
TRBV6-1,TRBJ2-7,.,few,CASSTSPGPYEQYF,TGTGCCAGCAGCACATCCCCCGGGCCGTACGAGCAGTACTTC
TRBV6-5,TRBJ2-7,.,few,CASSSDLGYYEQYF,TGTGCCAGCAGTTCAGACCTGGGGTACTACGAGCAGTACTTC